The entry below describes one TCR beta chain. The data were obtained in a study of blood T cell repertoires in COVID-19. As for the study in general: Acute and convalescent COVID-19 samples came from the United States, Italy and Spain. T cells, B-cell-depleted T cells, or PBMCs provided the cDNA or gDNA that served as material.

V was clipped by 4 bases and J by 2 bases; unmatched bases: 13. The CDR3 consists of 17 residues. Per the germline V gene, CDR1 is SGHRS and CDR2 is YFSETQ. In the authors' methods: Scientists estimated how many nucleated cells there were by amplifying reference gene primers. Measured with immunoSEQ multiplex PCR; TCRdb has only the in-frame clones, and not every one. That table is the source of V, J and clone size, and D and trimming were worked out from the DNA. In the table there are tens of thousands of clones, more than 80% of which are singletons. The sequence was collected from a woman of 80 years or more with acute or convalescent COVID-19. Sequencing was done on a sample of peripheral blood. The chain employs TRBV5-1 and TRBJ2-7; 9 nucleotides line up with TRBD2. CDR3 sequence reads: CASSLHLGGGGAYEQYF. Here the CDR3 DNA reads TGCGCCAGCAGCCTCCACCTCGGGGGCGGGGGGGCCTACGAGCAGTACTTC.